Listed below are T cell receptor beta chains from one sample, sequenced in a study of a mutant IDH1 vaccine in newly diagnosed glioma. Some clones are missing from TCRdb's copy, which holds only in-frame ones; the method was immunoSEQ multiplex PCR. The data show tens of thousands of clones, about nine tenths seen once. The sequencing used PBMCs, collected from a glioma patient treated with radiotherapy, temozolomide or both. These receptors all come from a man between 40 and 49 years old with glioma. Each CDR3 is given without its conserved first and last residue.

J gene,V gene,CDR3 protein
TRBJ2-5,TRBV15,ATSGGRRQETQY
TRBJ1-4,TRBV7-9,ASSLGVGNEKLF
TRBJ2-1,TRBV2,ASSVPGEQF
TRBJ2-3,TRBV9,ASSVGNSGGTDTQY
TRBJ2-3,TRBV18,ASSPAGGQTDTQY
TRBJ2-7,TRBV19,ASSPIHTGRYYEQY
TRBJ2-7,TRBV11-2,ASSLVQSFSYEQY
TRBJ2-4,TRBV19,ASSIVGAAKNIQY
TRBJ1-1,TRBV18,ASSPPVGSNVGTEAF
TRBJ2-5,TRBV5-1,ASSRTAEETQY
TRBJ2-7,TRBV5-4,ASSLPGTASSYEQY
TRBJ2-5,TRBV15,ATSRDLGETQY
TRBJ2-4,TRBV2,ASLGDIQY
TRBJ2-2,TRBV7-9,ASSFPGELF
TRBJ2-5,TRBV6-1,ASSTQGTETQY
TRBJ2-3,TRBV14,ASSQGARSDTQY
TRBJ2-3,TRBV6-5,ASGAPGTDTQY
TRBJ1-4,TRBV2,ASSAGTESTNEKLF
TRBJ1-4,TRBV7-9,ASSLQGARREKLF
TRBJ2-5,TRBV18,ASSPYQETQY
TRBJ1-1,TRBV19,ASRTQGARDTEAF
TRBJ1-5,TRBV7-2,ASSRVEGNQPQH
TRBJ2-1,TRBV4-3,ASSRPEVGGGEQF
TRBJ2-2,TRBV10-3,AITTSGMNTGELF
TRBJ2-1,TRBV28,ASSLSVGVEQF
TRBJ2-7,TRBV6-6,ASSYVGDEQY
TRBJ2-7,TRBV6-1,AAQPGQGGEQY
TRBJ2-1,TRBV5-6,ASSLPHPNGYRGNEQF
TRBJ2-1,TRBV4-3,ASSQLRALSDEQF
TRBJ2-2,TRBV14,ASSPMTLFTTTGELF
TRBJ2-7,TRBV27,ASSFDRSYEQY